The rows below give T cell receptor beta chains drawn from one sample of a study of T cell responses to AZD1222 COVID-19 vaccine. Some clones are missing from TCRdb's copy, which holds only in-frame ones; the method was immunoSEQ multiplex PCR. This sample has under 150,000 clones, with over 85% found just once. Sequencing was performed on peripheral blood, taken on day 0 of AZD1222 vaccination. The receptors shown here come from an adult in good health. The conserved cysteine and the conserved F or W are not part of the CDR3 here. Clone size is stated in some rows and not others, as once, few, many or a class when expanded.

>TRBV19|13|.
ASSSGLAGTDTQY
>TRBV15|10|.
ATSQGEGGYT
>TRBV18|15|.
ASSPGDRGILAGGYT
>TRBV3-1/TRBV3-2|10|.
ASSQGRTEAF
>TRBV12-3/TRBV12-4|11|.
ASSLGSAGELF
>TRBV7-2|12|.
ASSLTGTNSPLH
>TRBV6-1|14|.
ASSEGLAGSTDTQY
>TRBV29-1|12|.
SVAPGLQTETQY
>TRBV18|17|once
ASSPLSLSLGSTGNTIY
>TRBV6-1|11|.
ASSEGAGTEAF
>TRBV7-9|12|once
ASSPGTSGNTIY
>TRBV7-2|12|.
ASSEPRGSRELF
>TRBV30|11|.
AWSGWLPYGYT
>TRBV7-3|11|.
ASSLRTGTEAF
>TRBV30|13|.
AWSLGGGLTDTQY
>TRBV29-1|11|.
SATTGGGDTQY
>TRBV5-4|13|once
ASSRHGPGDNEQF
>TRBV5-6|11|.
ASSSGLGYEQY
>TRBV7-9|13|.
ASSLANRGGEKLF
>TRBV19|12|.
ASSSQTGANVLT
>TRBV7-2|12|.
ASSTRTGNTEAF
>TRBV2|11|.
ASSEDRGQPQH
>TRBV7-8|13|.
ASSPQTGWNTEAF
>TRBV18|11|few
ASSPRTGDEQY
>TRBV27|11|.
ASSLTVLSGYT
>TRBV20-1|14|.
SASRRRGRPNYGYT
>TRBV7-8|13|.
ASSLGDRVNSPLH
>TRBV25-1|10|.
ASSGNLGPQH
>TRBV4-1|12|.
ASSQGQGDYEQY
>TRBV15|12|.
ATSREGQGHGYT
>TRBV9|9|.
ASTGAGGYT
>TRBV2|12|.
ASSEAGGLAEAF
>TRBV6-5|12|.
ASSYSRTSGTQY
>TRBV5-1|16|once
ASSLWDRGRSGANVLT
>TRBV3-1/TRBV3-2|14|.
ASSQGWRGGSETQY
>TRBV12-3/TRBV12-4|11|.
ASTIYTKETQY
>TRBV6-5|13|.
ASSYSWERNEKLF
>TRBV19|11|.
ASNRAEGTEAF
>TRBV4-1|15|.
ASSQVKGSLNNSPLH
>TRBV9|13|.
ASSVGGGLGETQY
>TRBV7-8|11|.
ASSLVREQPQH
>TRBV9|11|.
ASGRGDLETQY
>TRBV7-2|10|.
ASEGSYYGYT
>TRBV3-1/TRBV3-2|12|few
ASSQVTGNYGYT
>TRBV6-5|12|.
ASNRDASYYEQY
>TRBV21-1|13|.
ASSKRTGFNQPQH
>TRBV6-5|11|.
ASSYSGARGYT
>TRBV4-2|15|.
ASSPTRGGGVLETQY
>TRBV29-1|11|few
SVQTIVGNTIY
>TRBV2|14|once
ASSTASGENTGELF
>TRBV12-3/TRBV12-4|10|.
ASSLSNYGYT
>TRBV6-2/TRBV6-3|11|once
ASSYRDIYEQY
>TRBV10-1|12|.
ASSESIPQETQY
>TRBV20-1|12|.
SASDSRFNSPLH
>TRBV2|11|.
ASSGGAFYEQF
>TRBV6-5|11|.
ASRGTGEVGQY
>TRBV3-1/TRBV3-2|12|.
ASSQGQGGQPQH
>TRBV5-5|12|.
ASSFTSGVTEAF
>TRBV10-3|12|.
AINAGQGTGELF